The 24 T cell receptor beta chains in this list originate from one sample, sequenced in a study of T cells in tumors after PD-1 blockade. Sequencing was performed with immunoSEQ multiplex PCR; in TCRdb, only in-frame clones are kept and a portion is missing. The repertoire consists of tens of thousands of clones, with approximately 74% occurring once and the leading ten covering about 4.8%. The material was PBMCs, obtained after anti-PD-1 treatment. The receptors were gathered from a human donor with basal cell carcinoma.

The J gene is TRBJ1-2, the V gene TRBV7-9; D not resolved. The V and J ends lost 2 bases and 4 bases respectively, with 8 bases between them. The CDR3 has 13 residues. The germline CDR1 and CDR2 sequences are SEHNR and FQNEAQ (reference sequence). The CDR3 DNA reads TGTGCCAGCAGCTTACCTCAGAGCTATGGCTACACCTTC. Translation: CASSLPQSYGYTF.

The chain is built from TRBV5-1 and TRBJ1-4, with D perhaps matching TRBD1 (6 bases). The V end was cut by 7 bases, the J end by 6 bases, with 13 bases between. Germline V gene sequence: CDR1 SGHRS, CDR2 YFSETQ. The CDR3 consists of 13 residues. The CDR3 loop is CASGSGGDEKLFF. The CDR3 DNA reads TGCGCCAGCGGTTCGGGGGGCGATGAAAAACTGTTTTTT. The full variable domain, completed using reference TRBV5-1 and TRBJ1-4, is KAGVTQTPRYLIKTRGQQVTLSCSPISGHRSVSWYQQTPGQGLQFLFEYFSETQRNKGNFPGRFSGRQFSNSRSEMNVSTLELGDSALYLCASGSGGDEKLFFGSGTQLSVL.

The chain is built from TRBV27 and TRBJ1-6; D is uncertain. This CDR3 region has 15 residues. Trimming shortened V by 0 bases and J by 4 bases, and 7 bases separated the two germline ends. CDR1 and CDR2 (germline): MNHEY, SMNVEV (reference sequence). The DNA for the CDR3 is TGTGCCAGCAGTTTATCAGGGCAATATAATTCACCCCTCCACTTT. Encoded protein: CASSLSGQYNSPLHF.

The chain joins TRBV6-5 to TRBJ2-5; TRBD2 matches 14 bases. V lost 7 bases to trimming and J lost 2 bases; unmatched junction nucleotides: 3. The CDR3 is 15 amino acids. Germline V lookup: CDR1 MNHEY, CDR2 SVGAGI. CDR3 amino acids: CASTRTSGGQETQYF. In nucleotides, the CDR3 is TGTGCCAGCACCAGGACTAGCGGGGGGCAAGAGACCCAGTACTTC.

CDR3 DNA: TGCGCCAGCAGCCAAGAGGGGGCAGCGGGGGGTCTAGCCAAAAACATTCAGTACTTC. Translated: CASSQEGAAGGLAKNIQYF. The chain combines TRBV4-1 with TRBJ2-4; 9 nucleotides line up with TRBD2. This CDR3 has 19 residues. Germline V gene sequence: CDR1 MGHRA, CDR2 YSYEKL. The J segment lost 0 bases and the V segment lost 0 bases, leaving 9 bases of the junction unmatched.

V and J are TRBV10-2 and TRBJ1-5, with a possible D match to TRBD1 (5 bases). Deletions cut 2 bases from V and 6 bases from J, with 11 bases between. The CDR3 runs to 14 residues. Germline assignment: CDR1 WSHSY and CDR2 SAAADI. CDR3: CASSEQGSLQPQHF. The CDR3, as DNA: TGCGCCAGCAGTGAGCAGGGATCCCTTCAGCCCCAGCATTTT.

The chain uses TRBV6-2 or TRBV6-3 and TRBJ1-2; 7 bases align to TRBD1. The CDR3 runs 16 residues. The V gene's germline CDR1 is MNHEY and CDR2 SVGEGT. V was pared by 5 bases and J by 10 bases, with 19 bases of the junction left unmatched. The CDR3 bases are TGTGCCAGCAGTGATGGGGGTTTAGTGGGGACAGACGACTACACCTTC. This sequence encodes CASSDGGLVGTDDYTF.

This chain uses TRBV6-6 with TRBJ1-5; a weak D match, TRBD1 (5 bases). The CDR3 loop spans 14 amino acids. Germline V gene data show CDR1 as MNHNY and CDR2 as SVGAGI (reference sequence). V was clipped by 7 bases and J by 11 bases, with 21 bases between them. CDR3 in amino acids: CASTPGFRDYAQHF. Written as DNA, the CDR3 is TGTGCCAGCACCCCCGGATTTCGGGACTATGCCCAGCATTTT.

J is TRBJ2-3 and V is TRBV27; TRBD1 agrees at 7 bases. V lost 5 bases, J lost 1 base, and 3 bases stayed unmatched. The CDR3 spans 14 residues. Germline V gene lookup returns CDR1 MNHEY and CDR2 SMNVEV (reference sequence). Here the CDR3 reads CASSGTARTDTQYF. In DNA form, the CDR3 reads TGTGCCAGCAGTGGGACAGCCCGCACAGATACGCAGTATTTT.

The chain employs TRBV5-1 and TRBJ2-5; tentative D call: TRBD1 (5 bases). V was pared by 0 bases and J by 0 bases, with 6 bases between. Germline lookup yields CDR1 SGHRS and CDR2 YFSETQ. The CDR3 runs to 14 residues. The CDR3 reads CASSLGQYQETQYF. CDR3 bases: TGCGCCAGCAGCTTGGGACAGTACCAAGAGACCCAGTACTTC.

The rearrangement uses TRBV18 and TRBJ2-3; D not resolved. The germline CDR1 and CDR2 sequences are KGHSH and LQKENI. V lost 6 bases and J lost 3, with 13 bases in between. CDR3 length equals 14 residues. The CDR3 sequence is CASSSLTATDTQYF. Written as DNA, the CDR3 is TGTGCCAGCTCTTCATTAACAGCAACAGATACGCAGTATTTT.

The chain has TRBV5-6 and TRBJ1-5, with D unclear. V was shortened by 3 bases and J by 0 bases, with 7 bases between the two germline ends. The CDR3 is 14 residues long. Germline V lookup: CDR1 SGHDT, CDR2 YYEEEE. The CDR3 sequence: CASSSGYSNQPQHF. The CDR3 DNA follows: TGTGCCAGCAGCTCGGGATATAGCAATCAGCCCCAGCATTTT.

V usage is TRBV5-1 and J usage is TRBJ2-1, with 10 bases lining up with TRBD2. The CDR3 is 19 amino acids. The J segment lost 0 bases and the V segment lost 4 bases, leaving 13 bases of the junction unmatched. Germline V gene data show CDR1 as SGHRS and CDR2 as YFSETQ. The CDR3 DNA follows: TGCGCCAGCAGCCAGGTGCCTAGCGGGGGCCTCCGCTCCTACAATGAGCAGTTCTTC. Residues: CASSQVPSGGLRSYNEQFF.

This clone was detected only a few times. The J gene is TRBJ1-1, the V gene TRBV28; 9 nucleotides match TRBD1. Germline trimming cut 2 bases from V and 0 bases from J; bases unmatched to any gene: 7. Germline CDR1 reads MDHEN; CDR2 reads SYDVKM. The CDR3 extends over 17 amino acids. DNA of the CDR3: TGTGCCAGCAGTTTAACAGGGGGCCGATATATGAACACTGAAGCTTTCTTT. Protein: CASSLTGGRYMNTEAFF.

The genes are TRBV4-2 and TRBJ2-7, with 13 bases identical to TRBD2. Germline V gene lookup returns CDR1 LGHNA and CDR2 YNFKEQ. The ends lost 0 bases at V and 7 bases at J; junction bases unmatched: 6. The length of the CDR3 is 16 residues. In DNA form, the CDR3 reads TGTGCCAGCAGCCAAGACCAACTAGCGGGGGGGCGTGAGCAGTACTTC. It encodes CASSQDQLAGGREQYF.

This sequence joins TRBV12-3 or TRBV12-4 and TRBJ1-3; no definite D call. The CDR3 contains 13 residues. V lost 2 bases, J lost 2 bases, and 4 bases lay in between. Here the CDR3 reads CASSLLTGNTIYF. CDR3 DNA: TGTGCCAGCAGTTTACTTACTGGAAACACCATATATTTT.

V and J are TRBV6-4 and TRBJ1-5; weak D call: TRBD1 (5 bases). Germline CDR1 MRHNA, CDR2 SNTAGT. This CDR3 region has 13 residues. Trimming pared 5 bases from V and 7 bases from J, leaving 12 bases between. The CDR3 is CASSTGHGQPQHF. CDR3 nucleotide sequence: TGTGCCAGCAGTACAGGACATGGCCAGCCCCAGCATTTT.

The chain recombines TRBV4-2 with TRBJ2-5, with D tentatively TRBD1 (6 bases). V was shortened by 0 bases and J by 1 base, with 15 bases between the two germline ends. CDR3 length: 17 amino acids. The germline V gene encodes CDR1 LGHNA and CDR2 YNFKEQ. CDR3 amino acids: CASSQDWQQGRQETQYF. DNA for the CDR3: TGTGCCAGCAGCCAAGACTGGCAACAGGGCCGCCAAGAGACCCAGTACTTC.

This clone was observed a few times. The chain links TRBV28 to TRBJ2-7; no definite D call. CDR1 MDHEN and CDR2 SYDVKM come from the germline V gene. The length of the CDR3 is 10 residues. The V end lost 4 bases, the J end lost 5 bases, and 3 bases lay between the germline ends. The CDR3: CASSSDEQYF. In DNA form, the CDR3 reads TGTGCCAGCAGTTCTGACGAGCAGTACTTC.

This chain links TRBV3-1 (or the pseudogene TRBV3-2) with TRBJ2-3; 8 bases are shared with TRBD2. The CDR3 runs to 14 residues. V was clipped by 7 bases and J by 1 base; unmatched bases: 4. In germline, CDR1 is LGHDT, CDR2 YNNKEL (reference sequence). The CDR3 DNA reads TGTGCCAGCACCCCGGGACTAGGCACAGATACGCAGTATTTT. Its translation: CASTPGLGTDTQYF.

The V and J genes are TRBV29-1 and TRBJ1-2; D not resolved. Germline V gene sequence: CDR1 SQVTM, CDR2 ANQGSEA. Trimming removed 7 bases from V and 3 bases from J, with 18 bases in between. CDR3 length: 14 amino acids. Here the CDR3 reads CSAPTRRGHYGYTF. In DNA, the CDR3 is TGCAGCGCCCCTACCCGACGCGGCCACTATGGCTACACCTTC.

The chain uses TRBV6-4 and TRBJ2-2; D is ambiguous. V lost 0 bases and J 2 bases, leaving 13 bases between the germline ends. Germline V gene data show CDR1 as MRHNA and CDR2 as SNTAGT. The CDR3 is 17 amino acids. CDR3 loop: CASSDSITSRNTGELFF. The DNA of the CDR3 is TGTGCCAGCAGTGACTCGATCACCAGCCGAAACACCGGGGAGCTGTTTTTT.

In this sample, this clone turned up a few times. Other DNA sequences within the sample encode an identical CDR3. The chain joins TRBV30 to TRBJ2-3; D is unclear. CDR3 length: 13 residues. V shed 1 base and J shed 0 bases, with 5 bases lying between them. Germline V gene data show CDR1 as GTSNPN and CDR2 as SVGIG (reference sequence). CDR3 sequence: CAWSGASTDTQYF. The DNA for the CDR3 is TGTGCCTGGAGTGGGGCTAGCACAGATACGCAGTATTTT.

This rearrangement joins TRBV2 to TRBJ2-7, with 7 positions matching TRBD2. CDR1 and CDR2 (germline): SNHLY, FYNNEI. The CDR3 runs 17 residues. J was trimmed by 5 bases and V by 6 bases; bases with no gene match: 19. The CDR3 DNA is TGTGCCAGCAGATACGACTTGGCGGGGGTTAGCAGGGACGAGCAGTACTTC. Translated, it gives CASRYDLAGVSRDEQYF.